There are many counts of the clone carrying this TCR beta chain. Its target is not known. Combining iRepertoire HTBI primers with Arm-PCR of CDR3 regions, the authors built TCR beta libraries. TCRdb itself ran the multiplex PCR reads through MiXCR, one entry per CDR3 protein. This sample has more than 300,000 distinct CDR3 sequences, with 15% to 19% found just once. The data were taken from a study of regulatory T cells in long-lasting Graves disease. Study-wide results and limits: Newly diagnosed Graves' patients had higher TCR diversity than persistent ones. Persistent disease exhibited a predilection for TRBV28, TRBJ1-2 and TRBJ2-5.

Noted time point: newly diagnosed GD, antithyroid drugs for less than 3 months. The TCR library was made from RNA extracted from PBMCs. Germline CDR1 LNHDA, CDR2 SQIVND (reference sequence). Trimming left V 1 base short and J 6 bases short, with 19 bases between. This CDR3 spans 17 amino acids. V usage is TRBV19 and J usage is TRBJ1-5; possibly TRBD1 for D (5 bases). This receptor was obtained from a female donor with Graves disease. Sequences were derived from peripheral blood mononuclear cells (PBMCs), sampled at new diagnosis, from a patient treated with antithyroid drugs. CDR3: CASSIGWGSAIGQPQHF. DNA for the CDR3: TGTGCCAGTAGTATAGGGTGGGGCAGCGCCATCGGTCAGCCCCAGCATTTT.